This T cell receptor (beta chain) was recovered during a study of radiation and T cells in renal cell carcinoma. Stated time point: blood 4 weeks post-SBRT, at nephrectomy. Treatment: 15 Gy SBRT to primary tumor, nephrectomy 4 weeks later. Nephrectomy followed 15 Gy stereotactic body radiation by 4 weeks. Study observations and caveats: Pretreatment tumor biopsies were lacking, so baseline clonotypes are unknown.

Points on this clone: The antigen is unknown.

CDR3 size: 14 residues. The germline CDR1 and CDR2 sequences are SGHRS and YFSETQ. The assay was immunoSEQ multiplex PCR, and TCRdb's table has in-frame clones only and misses some. Altogether about 100,000 clones are present, 80% to 90% being singletons, with the ten largest covering approximately 7.2%. The rearrangement links TRBV5-1 to TRBJ2-5, with D perhaps TRBD1 (6 bases). The DNA end favors TRBJ2-7, so the J call may be wrong. The receptor was isolated from a man between 60 and 75 years old with renal cell carcinoma. Specimen: blood, collected from a patient whose treatment included radiotherapy and nephrectomy. DNA for the CDR3: TGCGCCAGCAGGGAGAGGGGGAGCTCCTACGAGCAGTACTTC. Its protein product is CASRERGSSYEQYF.